This T cell receptor beta chain was found in a study of OX40 agonist ivuxolimab in advanced cancers. Broadly, across the study: Ivuxolimab was a fully human IgG2 agonistic monoclonal antibody targeting the costimulatory receptor OX40 (CD134). Of the 50 or so patients in dose escalation, 19 had hepatocellular carcinoma, approximately 15 had melanoma, 9 had renal cell carcinoma and 9 had head and neck cancer. Patients were allowed to have had prior anti-PD-1, anti-PD-L1 or anti-CTLA-4 therapy, and 40% of the dose-escalation patients had been treated with checkpoint inhibitors. Intravenous ivuxolimab was administered to patients every 2 weeks at six dose levels: 0.01, 0.1, 0.3, 1.5, 3 and 10 mg/kg. The dose-escalation cohort was 82.7% male with a mean age of 60 years, ranging from roughly 23 to 80. Peripheral TCRbeta sequencing was intended to test whether TCR sequence diversity was altered and clonal T-cell expansion was caused by ivuxolimab. Partial responses occurred in three dose-escalation patients: two with cutaneous melanoma and one with hepatocellular carcinoma. The paper describes the monotherapy dose-escalation part (N ≈ 52 patients) of the phase I trial of ivuxolimab. Overall study outcomes, separate from this receptor: On average, CD8+ T cells showed more expanded clones than CD4+ T cells after ivuxolimab. At doses of 0.1 to 3.0 mg/kg, clonal expansion of both CD4+ and CD8+ blood T cells was observed from baseline to week 6. In partial responders in the 0.1-3.0 mg/kg groups, normalized peripheral clonal expansion was found to be among the lowest, especially among CD8+ T cells. Which antigens the clonally expanded peripheral T cells were specific for was not determined. Low levels of normalized T-cell clonal expansion were also seen in some patients who did not respond.

The trial excluded patients who had a history of autoimmune disease or who were on systemic immunosuppression. Peripheral blood for TCR sequencing was collected from all dose cohorts at baseline, on cycle 4 day 1, and on cycle 7 day 1. The samples were drawn from a first-in-human, open-label, multicenter phase I dose-escalation trial of ivuxolimab. Adults with locally advanced or metastatic head and neck squamous cell, hepatocellular, melanoma or renal cell carcinoma were enrolled in the trial. Before TCR sequencing, CD4+ and CD8+ T cells were separately sorted from peripheral blood. Genomic DNA was isolated from the sorted cells so that the TCRbeta CDR3 region could be sequenced. TCRbeta CDR3 regions were sequenced using the immunoSEQ Assay. TCRdb retrieved this table from immuneACCESS and kept in-frame rearrangements only. Not all clones are present; in checked studies, unresolved V genes account for under half, and no reason is known for the remainder. The sample table holds 71,000 or so clones, of which about 89% were seen once. The ten largest clones take up about 2% of the sample.

Points on this clone: The clone's antigen remains unknown. One end of the junction is discordant with germline, which a read error may explain.

CDR1 MGHRA and CDR2 YSYEKL were looked up in the germline V gene. CDR3 length: 11 amino acids, cysteine to phenylalanine. The only DNA kept is the CDR3, 33 bases in frame from the first base. The clonotype comes from an adult with an advanced solid tumor such as melanoma, head and neck, liver or kidney cancer. The sequencing here drew on CD4+ or CD8+ T cells sorted from blood, taken in a trial of the OX40 agonist ivuxolimab. This sequence uses TRBV4-1 and TRBJ1-1; no D segment can be confidently identified. The DNA sequence follows: TGTGCCAGCAGAGGGAACACTGAAGCTTTCTTT. Its translation is CASRGNTEAFF.